This TCR beta chain originates from a study of cytomegalovirus exposure and HLA in healthy donors. Findings and caveats of the study: Links to common viral pathogens appeared, in a later analysis, for several of the most significant clusters. The authors assumed roughly uniform sequencing depth across donors for presence/absence analyses. Later work associated roughly 15,000 TCR beta sequences with HLA alleles at 0.05 false discovery rate.

This clone was counted ten times or more. As yet, its antigen is unknown. Vbeta (60) and Jbeta (13) primers were used in the PCR. TCRdb keeps only in-frame clones here, not all; method: immunoSEQ multiplex PCR. This sample yields around 110,000 clones, of which roughly 80% are seen a single time; roughly 20% belongs to the top ten. Germline-derived CDR1 and CDR2 are LNHDA and SQIVND (reference sequence). J was trimmed by 3 bases and V by 8 bases; bases with no gene match: 2. This CDR3 region has 14 residues. This cohort consisted of healthy bone marrow donors. The receptor was isolated from a man aged 25-40 years in good health and CMV-seropositive. Sequenced sample: PBMCs. The chain couples TRBV19 to TRBJ2-1, with 12 positions matching TRBD2. The CDR3 sequence is CASGTSGRYNEQFF. CDR3 nucleotide sequence: TGTGCCAGTGGGACTAGCGGGCGCTACAATGAGCAGTTCTTC.